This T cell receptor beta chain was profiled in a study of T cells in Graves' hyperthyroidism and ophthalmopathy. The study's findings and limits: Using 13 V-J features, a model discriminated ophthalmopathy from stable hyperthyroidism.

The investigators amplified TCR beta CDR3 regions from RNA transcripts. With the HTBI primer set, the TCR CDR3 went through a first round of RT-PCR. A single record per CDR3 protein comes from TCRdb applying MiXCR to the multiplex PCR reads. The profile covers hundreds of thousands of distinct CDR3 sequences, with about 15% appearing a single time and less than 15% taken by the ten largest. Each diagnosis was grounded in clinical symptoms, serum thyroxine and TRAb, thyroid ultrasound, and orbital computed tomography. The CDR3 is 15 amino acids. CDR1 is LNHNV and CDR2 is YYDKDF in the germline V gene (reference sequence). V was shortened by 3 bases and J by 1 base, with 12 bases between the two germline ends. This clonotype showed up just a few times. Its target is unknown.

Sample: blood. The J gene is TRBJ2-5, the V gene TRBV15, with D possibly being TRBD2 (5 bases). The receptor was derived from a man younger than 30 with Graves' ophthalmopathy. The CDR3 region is CATSSAGVTQETQYF. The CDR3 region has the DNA TGTGCCACCAGCAGTGCCGGGGTTACCCAAGAGACCCAGTACTTC. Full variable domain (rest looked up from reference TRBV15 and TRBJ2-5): DAMVIQNPRYQVTQFGKPVTLSCSQTLNHNVMYWYQQKSSQAPKLLFHYYDKDFNNEADTPDNFQSRRPNTSFCFLDIRSPGLGDTAMYLCATSSAGVTQETQYFGPGTRLLVL.